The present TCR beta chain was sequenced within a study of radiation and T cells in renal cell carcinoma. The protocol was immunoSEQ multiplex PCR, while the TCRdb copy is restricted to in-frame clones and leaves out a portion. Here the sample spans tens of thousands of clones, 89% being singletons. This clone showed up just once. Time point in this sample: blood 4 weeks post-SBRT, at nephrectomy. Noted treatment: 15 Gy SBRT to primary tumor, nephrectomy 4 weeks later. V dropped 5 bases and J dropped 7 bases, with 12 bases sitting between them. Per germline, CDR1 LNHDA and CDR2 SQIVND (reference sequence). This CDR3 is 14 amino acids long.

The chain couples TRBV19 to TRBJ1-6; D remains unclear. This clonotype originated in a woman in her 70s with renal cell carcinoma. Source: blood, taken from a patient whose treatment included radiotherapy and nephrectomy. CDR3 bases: TGTGCCAGTAGTTCAAGACACCTCAATTCACCCCTCCACTTT. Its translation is CASSSRHLNSPLHF.